The clone carrying this TCR beta chain was counted a few times. The antigen remains unidentified. In TCRdb, the 5' RACE reads were re-called with MiXCR into one record per CDR3 protein. This table holds roughly 350,000 distinct CDR3 sequences, under 8.5% found once. The data stem from a study of CD8 T cells in ankylosing spondylitis. Study conclusions and caveats: The study identified a TCR beta motif of under ten highly homologous variants that appeared characteristic of ankylosing spondylitis blood.

The CDR3 length is 15 residues. The V end lost 0 bases, the J end lost 8 bases, and 15 bases lay between the germline ends. Germline V CDR1 and CDR2: LGHNA, YNFKEQ. The rearrangement joins TRBV4-2 to TRBJ2-3; a weak D match, TRBD2 (6 bases). Specimen: blood, either unsorted or a sorted T cell fraction (not recorded which). The receptor's source is a male donor with ankylosing spondylitis. CDR3 in amino acids: CASSQEVAGLTTQYF. DNA of the CDR3: TGTGCCAGCAGCCAAGAGGTGGCGGGACTCACTACGCAGTATTTT.